Below, one TCR beta chain is given with its context. Antigen specificity is unknown. The sample belongs to a study of Ad26.COV2.S vaccination and SARS-CoV-2 variants. TCRdb keeps only in-frame clones here, not all; method: immunoSEQ multiplex PCR. The sample holds about 350,000 clones; around nine tenths are singletons and the top ten take around 5.3%. The treatment was: about 20 received Ad26.COV2.S at low or high dose, single or two shots; about 5 received placebo; per-sample allocation not given. Specimen acquisition occurred on day 63 following the initial vaccine or placebo injection. Study findings and constraints: Vaccine recipients posted higher spike-specific TCR breadth than their placebo counterparts. Breadth measured for non-spike TCRs was similar across vaccine and placebo recipients.

Trimming took 1 base from V and 4 from J, leaving 9 bases between them. This CDR3 has 14 amino acids. From germline, CDR1 is SGHTA and CDR2 FQGNSA. The sequence was obtained from a person between 18 and 60 years old who received the Ad26.COV2.S COVID-19 vaccine or a placebo. This chain links TRBV7-2 with TRBJ2-3; D unresolved. This specimen consisted of peripheral blood, obtained in a trial of Ad26.COV2.S vaccine versus placebo. The CDR3, as DNA: TGTGCCAGCAGCTTAGGCAGTTACGCAGATACGCAGTATTTT. Translated: CASSLGSYADTQYF.